Each of the 15 T cell receptor beta chains below was sequenced from the same sample in a study of metastatic and nonmetastatic thyroid tumors. Not a single patient had been given any form of treatment at any point before undergoing thyroid surgery. TCRdb re-processed the PCR reads through MiXCR. The data show approximately 15,000 clones, with roughly 21% seen just once and around 7.6% held by the top ten. The sequencing input was adjacent normal tissue. These receptors all come from a female donor with papillary thyroid cancer or a benign thyroid nodule (not recorded which). Some clones in this sample may be carry-over from other donors' samples.

This clone was picked up many times. The chain couples TRBV28 to TRBJ1-5, with TRBD1 matching over 9 bases. Germline V CDR1 and CDR2: MDHEN, SYDVKM. The CDR3 consists of 17 residues. After removal of 8 bases from V and 2 bases from J, the junction contained 13 bases not matched to a gene. The CDR3 loop is CASGNWDRDFGNQPQHF. The CDR3 DNA follows: TGTGCCAGCGGGAATTGGGACAGGGATTTTGGCAATCAGCCCCAGCATTTT.

This clone has ten or more counts. This rearrangement joins TRBV19 to TRBJ2-3; D may be TRBD1 (5 bases). The CDR3 extends over 13 amino acids. Germline V gene lookup returns CDR1 LNHDA and CDR2 SQIVND (reference sequence). Between the trimmed V and J ends, which lost 6 bases and 3 bases, there was a span of 10 bases. The CDR3 DNA is TGTGCCAGTAGGGGGCGCGGAACAGATACGCAGTATTTT. It translates to CASRGRGTDTQYF.

The sample holds many counts of this clone. The J gene is TRBJ2-7, the V gene TRBV29-1; 7 nucleotides agree with TRBD2. This CDR3 spans 13 amino acids. Unmatched junction bases numbered 9, after V lost 4 bases and J lost 6 bases. Germline CDR1 and CDR2: SQVTM and ANQGSEA. The CDR3 reads CSVGRDYGSEQYF. The CDR3 DNA reads as TGCAGCGTTGGAAGGGACTACGGATCCGAGCAGTACTTC.

This clone came up many times. The chain employs TRBV24-1 and TRBJ2-5; the match to TRBD2 covers 11 bases. Germline V gives CDR1 KGHDR, CDR2 SFDVKD. Trimming cost V 3 bases and J 5 bases; bases outside gene matches: 13. The CDR3 runs 18 residues. The CDR3 DNA reads TGTGCCACCAGTGATCAGCAGACTAGCGGGACTTTCGGGGAGACCCAGTACTTC. Translation gives CATSDQQTSGTFGETQYF.

This clone was picked up many times. This may arise from a read error, as a much more abundant clone is one base away. The V and J genes are TRBV20-1 and TRBJ2-3; D gene uncertain. CDR3 length equals 15 residues. V dropped 2 bases and J dropped 5 bases, with 17 bases sitting between them. Germline-derived CDR1 and CDR2 are DFQATT and SNEGSKA (reference sequence). The CDR3 spells CSARPGRWSGDTQYF. The CDR3 region has the DNA TGCAGTGCTAGACCTGGGCGCTGGAGTGGAGATACGCAGTATTTT.

This clone occurred many times. The chain uses TRBV3-1 and TRBJ2-1; D might be TRBD2 (6 bases). CDR3 size: 15 residues. Trimming removed 0 bases from V and 5 bases from J, with 11 bases in between. Looked up from germline, CDR1 is LGHDT and CDR2 is YNNKEL (reference sequence). The CDR3 nucleotides read TGTGCCAGCAGCCAAGATCTCGGGGGAAACAATGAGCAGTTCTTC. Protein: CASSQDLGGNNEQFF.

This clone was counted only a few times. The J gene is TRBJ2-7, the V gene TRBV27; 7 nucleotides align to TRBD1. Germline CDR1 reads MNHEY; CDR2 reads SMNVEV (reference sequence). V was pared by 6 bases and J by 2 bases, with 7 bases of the junction left unmatched. The CDR3 runs to 14 residues. This chain's CDR3 is CASSTGQEAYEQYF. CDR3 nucleotides: TGTGCCAGCAGCACCGGACAGGAGGCCTACGAGCAGTACTTC.

This clone was detected ten times or more. A much larger clone sits a single nucleotide away, making a read error possible. The gene calls are TRBV28 and TRBJ2-1; 8 bases are shared with TRBD2. In germline, CDR1 is MDHEN, CDR2 SYDVKM. The CDR3 spans 16 residues. The CDR3 sequence: CAGSFDSAGDYNEQFF. The CDR3 region has the DNA TGTGCCGGCAGTTTCGATTCAGCGGGGGACTACAATGAGCAGTTCTTC.

The gene calls are TRBV20-1 and TRBJ2-7, with 13 bases that match TRBD2. CDR1 and CDR2 (germline): DFQATT, SNEGSKA (reference sequence). The CDR3 spans 15 residues. V shed 3 bases and J 0 bases; nucleotides not matched to a gene: 2. Here the CDR3 reads CSARGLAGTSYEQYF. The CDR3 DNA is TGCAGTGCTAGGGGACTAGCGGGGACCTCCTACGAGCAGTACTTC.

Ten or more counts support this clone. The V call is TRBV4-1, the J call TRBJ2-7; TRBD2 matches at 10 bases. CDR1 is MGHRA and CDR2 is YSYEKL in the germline V gene. With V trimmed by 4 bases and J by 4 bases, 7 bases remained unmatched. The CDR3 has 15 amino acids. CDR3 nucleotide sequence: TGCGCCAGCAGCCTATCCAGCGGGAGGGGATACGAGCAGTACTTC. Its translation is CASSLSSGRGYEQYF.

This clone was counted only a few times. The V and J genes are TRBV11-2 and TRBJ2-5, with D unresolved. Germline V lookup: CDR1 SGHAT, CDR2 FQNNGV. CDR3 length equals 17 residues. Deletions cut 6 bases from V and 1 base from J, with 21 bases between. The CDR3 coding sequence is TGTGCCAGCAGACGCGCTGGAGTCGGGCTTGTCCAAGAGACCCAGTACTTC. Translated: CASRRAGVGLVQETQYF.

This clone was recorded at least ten times. This chain connects TRBV9 to TRBJ2-3; a possible D gene is TRBD1 (6 bases). V gave up 1 base and J gave up 0 bases, with 9 bases separating them. CDR1 SGDLS and CDR2 YYNGEE come from the germline V gene. This CDR3 has 15 residues. Here the CDR3 reads CASSVSGASTDTQYF. DNA for the CDR3: TGTGCCAGCAGCGTATCAGGGGCGAGCACAGATACGCAGTATTTT.

V is TRBV12-3 or TRBV12-4 and J is TRBJ2-5, with D hard to call. V was pared by 7 bases and J by 4 bases, with 10 bases between. There are 12 residues in the CDR3. The CDR3 DNA reads as TGTGCCAGCATCATGGTAGTAGAGACCCAGTACTTC. It yields the protein CASIMVVETQYF.

As concerns this clone: A read error may explain this, as a much larger clone is one base away. V is TRBV5-4 and J is TRBJ2-7, with D uncertain. Trimming stripped 3 bases from V and 2 bases from J, with 12 bases between. The germline CDR1 and CDR2 sequences are SGHNT and YYREEE (reference sequence). The CDR3 is made up of 14 amino acids. The CDR3, as DNA: TGTGCCAGCAGCTCACCGGAGCTCCCCTACGAGCAGTACTTC. The encoded protein is CASSSPELPYEQYF.

This clone was seen only a few times. The CDR3 coding sequence is TGTGCCAGCAGTGAAGCGAGGACAGTCTATGGCTACACCTTC. It codes for CASSEARTVYGYTF. V is TRBV2 and J is TRBJ1-2, with D tentatively TRBD1 (6 bases). Trimming pared 0 bases from V and 4 bases from J, leaving 9 bases between. CDR1 and CDR2 (germline): SNHLY, FYNNEI. The length of the CDR3 is 14 residues.